This entry concerns a single T cell receptor beta chain. Its antigen remains unknown. The sample is drawn from a study of T cell responses to AZD1222 COVID-19 vaccine. The study, taken as a whole, reports: Repertoires were collected only later (after the peak T cell response had occurred). Females made up more of the donors, who were largely white British, and clonal diversity may have come out too low. Baseline serostatus was positive in only six AZD1222 recipients. Elevations in Spike-specific TCR breadth and depth followed administration of two AZD1222 doses.

V lost 5 bases, J lost 2 bases, and 11 bases stayed unmatched. Germline-derived CDR1 and CDR2 are SGHTA and FQGNSA. The CDR3 contains 16 residues. The repertoire was sequenced with immunoSEQ multiplex PCR; TCRdb's copy has only in-frame clones and lacks some. The sample holds approximately 100,000 clones, 87% seen once. The sequence came from an adult in good health. The chain combines TRBV7-2 with TRBJ2-5, with TRBD2 identical over 7 bases. The sample was peripheral blood, taken on day 0 of AZD1222 vaccination. The CDR3, as DNA: TGTGCCAGCAGCCACTCATCCAGCGGGATGCAAGAGACCCAGTACTTC. Its protein product is CASSHSSSGMQETQYF.